These T cell receptor beta chains were read from a single sample in a study of T cells in Graves' hyperthyroidism and ophthalmopathy. TCRdb called the multiplex PCR reads again in MiXCR, with one record for every CDR3 protein. The sample has hundreds of thousands of distinct CDR3 sequences, 11% to 15% seen once. Sequencing used blood. These receptors originate from a woman aged 18-29 years with Graves' hyperthyroidism. The CDR3 runs from the conserved cysteine through the conserved F or W. D genes are given only for firm matches. Size values are once, few and many counts, or a class for expanded clones, and some rows have none.

>TRBJ2-7|many|TRBV7-2|-
CASSPVQGRYYEQYF
TGTGCCAGCAGCCCTGTCCAGGGACGGTACTACGAGCAGTACTTC
>TRBJ2-5|few|TRBV5-1|-
CASSPSGHGIQETQYF
TGCGCCAGCAGCCCGAGCGGCCATGGGATTCAAGAGACCCAGTACTTC
>TRBJ2-2|many|TRBV7-2|TRBD2
CASSSRTTSQTSGRKNTGELFF
TGTGCCAGCAGTAGCAGAACCACGTCGCAGACTAGCGGGAGAAAAAACACCGGGGAGCTGTTTTTT
>TRBJ1-5|few|TRBV15|-
CATSRTDYSNQPQHF
TGTGCCACCAGCAGAACAGACTATAGCAATCAGCCCCAGCATTTT
>TRBJ2-7|many|TRBV12-3/TRBV12-4|TRBD2
CASSSRGAGGSEQYF
TGTGCCAGCAGTTCCCGGGGAGCGGGAGGTTCGGAGCAGTACTTC
>TRBJ1-5|-|TRBV19|-
CASSISPDEDTPQHF
TGTGCCAGTAGTATAAGCCCCGATGAGGATACGCCCCAGCATTTT
>TRBJ2-5|few|TRBV27|-
CASSHGTTGEETQYF
TGTGCCAGCAGTCACGGGACCACTGGAGAAGAGACCCAGTACTTC
>TRBJ2-7|many|TRBV3-1|-
CASSPAGREQYF
TGTGCCAGCAGCCCTGCGGGGAGGGAGCAGTACTTC
>TRBJ1-4|-|TRBV10-2|TRBD1
CASSSGTGGRELFF
TGCGCCAGCAGCTCCGGGACAGGGGGTCGAGAACTGTTTTTT
>TRBJ2-5|many|TRBV6-1|-
CASSPISTGQETQYF
TGTGCCAGCAGTCCCATCTCGACAGGACAAGAGACCCAGTACTTC
>TRBJ2-1|once|TRBV14|TRBD2
CASSQELLAGSHNEQFF
TGTGCCAGCAGCCAAGAATTACTAGCGGGCTCCCACAATGAGCAGTTCTTC
>TRBJ2-1|many|TRBV11-2|TRBD2
CASSSLRTRRDNEQFF
TGTGCCAGCAGCTCCCTCCGGACTAGAAGGGACAATGAGCAGTTCTTC
>TRBJ2-1|many|TRBV11-2|-
CASSRGQLSSYNEQFF
TGTGCCAGCAGCCGCGGACAGTTGAGCTCCTACAATGAGCAGTTCTTC
>TRBJ2-5|many|TRBV28|-
CASSLTGSTAYQETQYF
TGTGCCAGCAGTTTGACCGGATCGACAGCTTACCAAGAGACCCAGTACTTC
>TRBJ2-1|-|TRBV19|TRBD2
CASGGGSPPYNEQFF
TGTGCCAGTGGGGGGGGGTCCCCCCCCTACAATGAGCAGTTCTTC
>TRBJ2-7|few|TRBV2|TRBD2
CASSEVGAGVLYEQYF
TGTGCCAGCAGTGAAGTTGGGGCGGGAGTTCTGTACGAGCAGTACTTC
>TRBJ2-7|few|TRBV29-1|-
CSVEPNDSKQYF
TGCAGCGTCGAACCTAATGACAGTAAGCAGTACTTC
>TRBJ2-7|many|TRBV2|-
CASSGWPGQISYEQYF
TGTGCCAGCAGTGGGTGGCCTGGACAAATTTCCTACGAGCAGTACTTC
>TRBJ2-1|many|TRBV27|TRBD2
CASTQRGLAGQNEQFF
TGTGCCAGCACCCAAAGGGGACTAGCGGGTCAAAATGAGCAGTTCTTC
>TRBJ2-1|few|TRBV13|TRBD2
CASSFPSGKDNEQFF
TGTGCCAGCAGCTTCCCTAGCGGGAAGGACAATGAGCAGTTCTTC
>TRBJ1-4|-|TRBV27|-
CASRVTRRDEKLFF
TGTGCCAGCAGGGTGACACGGAGGGATGAAAAACTGTTTTTT
>TRBJ1-5|few|TRBV20-1|-
CSARGQGFFQPQHF
TGCAGTGCTCGTGGACAAGGCTTTTTTCAGCCCCAGCATTTT
>TRBJ1-1|many|TRBV10-1|-
CASSESQVGTEAFF
TGCGCCAGCAGTGAGTCGCAGGTGGGCACTGAAGCTTTCTTT
>TRBJ2-2|many|TRBV5-1|-
CASSMEGNTGELFF
TGCGCCAGCAGCATGGAGGGGAACACCGGGGAGCTGTTTTTT
>TRBJ1-2|-|TRBV28|-
CASSPPRGRGGYTF
TGTGCCAGCAGTCCCCCCAGGGGCCGGGGTGGCTACACCTTC
>TRBJ1-5|-|TRBV2|-
CASSERTSYGWQPQHF
TGTGCCAGCAGTGAACGGACATCCTACGGGTGGCAGCCCCAGCATTTT
>TRBJ2-2|-|TRBV15|-
CATRRQDTGELFF
TGTGCCACCAGACGTCAGGACACCGGGGAGCTGTTTTTT
>TRBJ2-1|-|TRBV7-3|-
CASSLFRVNEQFF
TGTGCCAGCAGCTTATTCAGGGTGAATGAGCAGTTCTTC
>TRBJ2-7|many|TRBV11-1|-
CASSLVGSSSRGTSYEQYF
TGTGCCAGCAGCTTAGTTGGGAGCTCCTCTCGGGGGACTTCCTACGAGCAGTACTTC
>TRBJ2-1|-|TRBV4-1|-
CASSQPVARGYNEQFF
TGCGCCAGCAGCCAACCCGTGGCCAGGGGCTACAATGAGCAGTTCTTC
>TRBJ2-1|many|TRBV10-2|TRBD2
CATVGGGGYNEQFF
TGCGCCACGGTGGGCGGGGGGGGATACAATGAGCAGTTCTTC
>TRBJ2-6|-|TRBV24-1|TRBD1
CATSETGTGVYSGANVLTF
TGTGCCACCAGTGAAACCGGGACAGGGGTTTACTCTGGGGCCAACGTCCTGACTTTC
>TRBJ1-1|-|TRBV29-1|-
CSVRAVGDTEAFF
TGCAGCGTACGGGCGGTCGGGGACACTGAAGCTTTCTTT
>TRBJ1-3|-|TRBV10-3|-
CAISEVAGAPGNTIYF
TGTGCCATCAGTGAGGTCGCAGGGGCCCCTGGAAACACCATATATTTT
>TRBJ2-1|many|TRBV27|TRBD2
CASSSGGGSYNEQFF
TGTGCCAGCAGTTCGGGGGGAGGCTCCTACAATGAGCAGTTCTTC
>TRBJ2-3|few|TRBV30|TRBD2
CAWRAGGLDTQYF
TGTGCCTGGAGAGCGGGAGGGTTAGATACGCAGTATTTT
>TRBJ2-1|few|TRBV20-1|TRBD2
CSASPPSGFYNEQFF
TGCAGTGCTAGCCCCCCTAGCGGATTTTACAATGAGCAGTTCTTC
>TRBJ2-7|few|TRBV20-1|-
CSAMAERTSYEQYF
TGCAGTGCCATGGCGGAGAGGACCTCCTACGAGCAGTACTTC
>TRBJ1-1|-|TRBV7-9|-
CASSLLDLGPFF
TGTGCCAGCAGCTTACTGGACCTGGGTCCTTTCTTT
>TRBJ2-7|-|TRBV10-3|-
CAISESGFLGEQYF
TGTGCCATCAGTGAGTCGGGGTTCCTTGGGGAGCAGTACTTC
>TRBJ2-1|few|TRBV6-2/TRBV6-3|-
CASRTSRSYNEQFF
TGTGCCAGCAGAACTAGTAGGTCCTACAATGAGCAGTTCTTC
>TRBJ2-5|many|TRBV10-2|-
CASFGETQYF
TGCGCCAGCTTCGGCGAGACCCAGTACTTC
>TRBJ1-5|few|TRBV28|-
CASSSPWGSYSNQPQHF
TGTGCCAGCAGTTCTCCTTGGGGTTCATATAGCAATCAGCCCCAGCATTTT
>TRBJ1-1|-|TRBV29-1|-
CSAVWGSVRTEAFF
TGCAGCGCCGTTTGGGGATCGGTCCGCACTGAAGCTTTCTTT
>TRBJ2-1|many|TRBV11-1|-
CASSSNRNEQFF
TGTGCCAGCAGCTCAAACCGGAATGAGCAGTTCTTC
>TRBJ1-1|-|TRBV6-9|-
CASSYGGAEAFF
TGTGCCAGCAGTTATGGGGGGGCTGAAGCTTTCTTT
>TRBJ2-6|few|TRBV15|-
CATSDRFSSGANVLTF
TGTGCCACCAGCGACAGATTTAGCTCTGGGGCCAACGTCCTGACTTTC
>TRBJ1-1|few|TRBV29-1|-
CSVSGGGVRGSTEAFF
TGCAGCGTCTCTGGGGGGGGGGTGAGGGGATCCACTGAAGCTTTCTTT
>TRBJ1-1|many|TRBV4-2|-
CASSQTGLQDTEAFF
TGTGCCAGCAGCCAGACCGGTCTTCAGGACACTGAAGCTTTCTTT
>TRBJ1-2|many|TRBV12-3/TRBV12-4|TRBD1
CASSPDRGIISGYTF
TGTGCCAGCAGCCCAGACAGGGGAATAATCAGTGGCTACACCTTC
>TRBJ2-6|few|TRBV29-1|-
CSVEEGVGANVLTF
TGCAGCGTTGAAGAAGGGGTTGGGGCCAACGTCCTGACTTTC
>TRBJ1-2|few|TRBV7-8|TRBD1
CASSARQGGDNYGYTF
TGTGCCAGCAGCGCAAGACAGGGGGGGGATAACTATGGCTACACCTTC
>TRBJ2-1|few|TRBV19|-
CASRDKLFGSKQFF
TGTGCCAGTCGAGACAAACTATTCGGGAGCAAGCAGTTCTTC
>TRBJ1-1|-|TRBV7-2|-
CASSLEITEAFF
TGTGCCAGCAGCTTAGAGATTACTGAAGCTTTCTTT